This T cell receptor beta chain was recovered during a study of blood T cell repertoires in COVID-19. Deletions cut 5 bases from V and 4 bases from J, with 12 bases between. Per the germline V gene, CDR1 is SGHVS and CDR2 is FNYEAQ. The CDR3 runs 13 residues. Sequencing was performed with immunoSEQ multiplex PCR; in TCRdb, only in-frame clones are kept and a portion is missing. The sample yields 130,000 or so clones, approximately 90% seen once. This chain connects TRBV7-6 to TRBJ2-7; TRBD2 might be the D (5 bases). The origin of this receptor is a human donor with COVID-19, enrolled during active disease. The donor label of this sample is uncertain. Sequencing was performed on peripheral blood. The CDR3 region is CASSRAAEYEQYF. The CDR3, as DNA: TGTGCCAGCAGCCGGGCAGCGGAGTACGAGCAGTACTTC.